This T cell receptor beta chain originates from a study of brain T cells in children with intractable seizures. Sequencing was performed with immunoSEQ multiplex PCR; in TCRdb, only in-frame clones are kept and a portion is missing. Altogether about 340,000 clones are present, 93% being singletons, with the ten largest covering roughly 5.7%. Time point: blood from clinic visit 5 months post-surgery; TSC patient then seizure free. The ends were cut back, 4 bases at V and 5 bases at J, with 11 bases in the middle. The CDR3 spans 13 residues. Germline CDR1 SGHVS, CDR2 FNYEAQ. The clonotype was recovered from a boy younger than two with tuberous sclerosis and intractable seizures. This chain connects TRBV7-6 to TRBJ2-5; the D gene is possibly TRBD1 (5 bases). This specimen consisted of peripheral blood, obtained 4 to 5 months after surgery. CDR3 residues: CASSSRAEETQYF. The CDR3 DNA reads as TGTGCCAGCAGCTCCAGGGCGGAGGAGACCCAGTACTTC.